These T cell receptor beta chains were read from a single sample in a study of beta chain features in type 1 diabetes. Profiled with immunoSEQ multiplex PCR; TCRdb holds only in-frame clones, not every one. Of about 660,000 clones in the sample, 11% to 15% were seen once. The sequenced material came from naive CD4+ T cells from blood. These receptors were collected from a man aged 18 to 29 with type 1 diabetes. Each CDR3 is given with its conserved first and last residue. D genes are given only for firm matches. Rows may omit the clone size; those that give it use once, few, many or a size class.

cdr3_length: 15; clone_size: few; d_call: -; j_call: TRBJ2-3; v_call: TRBV7-9; cdr3_nt: TGTGCCAGCAGCCTGCCCGGGCCGGCGGAAGATACGCAGTATTTT; cdr3_aa: CASSLPGPAEDTQYF
cdr3_length: 14; clone_size: few; d_call: TRBD1; j_call: TRBJ1-1; v_call: TRBV29-1; cdr3_nt: TGCAGCGTAGAACAGGGGGCCATGAACACTGAAGCTTTCTTT; cdr3_aa: CSVEQGAMNTEAFF
cdr3_length: 15; clone_size: -; d_call: TRBD1; j_call: TRBJ1-2; v_call: TRBV10-3; cdr3_nt: TGTGCCATCAGTGACCAGGGACAGCCGTCCTATGGCTACACCTTC; cdr3_aa: CAISDQGQPSYGYTF
cdr3_length: 20; clone_size: once; d_call: TRBD1; j_call: TRBJ1-2; v_call: TRBV18; cdr3_nt: TGTGCCAGCTCACCAGCACTACCGCCGGACAGGGGAGTTCTTGACTATTGCTACACCTTC; cdr3_aa: CASSPALPPDRGVLDYCYTF
cdr3_length: 16; clone_size: few; d_call: TRBD2; j_call: TRBJ2-7; v_call: TRBV15; cdr3_nt: TGTGCCACCAGCAGAGCCGGGACTAGCGGCTCCTACGAGCAGTACTTC; cdr3_aa: CATSRAGTSGSYEQYF
cdr3_length: 15; clone_size: -; d_call: -; j_call: TRBJ1-2; v_call: TRBV6-5; cdr3_nt: TGTGCCAGCAGTTTTCAACAGGAGCTTAACTATGGCTACACCTTC; cdr3_aa: CASSFQQELNYGYTF
cdr3_length: 14; clone_size: few; d_call: TRBD1; j_call: TRBJ2-1; v_call: TRBV4-3; cdr3_nt: TGCGCCAGCAGCCCGACAGGGTGGGGCAATGAGCAGTTCTTC; cdr3_aa: CASSPTGWGNEQFF
cdr3_length: 15; clone_size: few; d_call: -; j_call: TRBJ2-6; v_call: TRBV28; cdr3_nt: TGTGCCAGCAGTTTGGGTGCATCTGGGGCCAACGTCCTGACTTTC; cdr3_aa: CASSLGASGANVLTF
cdr3_length: 15; clone_size: -; d_call: -; j_call: TRBJ1-3; v_call: TRBV7-8; cdr3_nt: TGTGCCAGCAGCTTATTACGGGCCTCTGGAAACACCATATATTTT; cdr3_aa: CASSLLRASGNTIYF
cdr3_length: 11; clone_size: few; d_call: -; j_call: TRBJ2-1; v_call: TRBV30; cdr3_nt: TGTGCCTGGAGTCCCCTAGATGAGCAGTTCTTC; cdr3_aa: CAWSPLDEQFF
cdr3_length: 14; clone_size: few; d_call: TRBD2; j_call: TRBJ2-1; v_call: TRBV6-1; cdr3_nt: TGTGCCATTCAGCGGGGCGACTCCTACAATGAGCAGTTCTTC; cdr3_aa: CAIQRGDSYNEQFF
cdr3_length: 15; clone_size: few; d_call: TRBD2; j_call: TRBJ2-2; v_call: TRBV7-9; cdr3_nt: TGTGCCAGCAGCTCTCGGGGGGGCGACACCGGGGAGCTGTTTTTT; cdr3_aa: CASSSRGGDTGELFF
cdr3_length: 15; clone_size: few; d_call: TRBD1; j_call: TRBJ2-2; v_call: TRBV13; cdr3_nt: TGTGCCAGCAGCCCACGGACAGGGGCGAACGGGGAGCTGTTTTTT; cdr3_aa: CASSPRTGANGELFF
cdr3_length: 15; clone_size: few; d_call: -; j_call: TRBJ2-5; v_call: TRBV2; cdr3_nt: TGTGCCAGCAGTGAAGATCACACGATCGGGGAGACCCAGTACTTC; cdr3_aa: CASSEDHTIGETQYF
cdr3_length: 16; clone_size: few; d_call: TRBD1; j_call: TRBJ2-3; v_call: TRBV5-4; cdr3_nt: TGTGCCAGCAGCGCACGCAGACAGGGTGGCACAGATACGCAGTATTTT; cdr3_aa: CASSARRQGGTDTQYF
cdr3_length: 15; clone_size: few; d_call: -; j_call: TRBJ2-1; v_call: TRBV18; cdr3_nt: TGTGCCAGCTCACCACCGAAGACATATGGCGATGAGCAGTTCTTC; cdr3_aa: CASSPPKTYGDEQFF
cdr3_length: 16; clone_size: -; d_call: TRBD1; j_call: TRBJ1-4; v_call: TRBV29-1; cdr3_nt: TGCAGCGTTGAGGGATACCTCGGGACAGGAGGTGAAAAACTGTTTTTT; cdr3_aa: CSVEGYLGTGGEKLFF
cdr3_length: 13; clone_size: -; d_call: TRBD1; j_call: TRBJ1-5; v_call: TRBV7-9; cdr3_nt: TGTGCCAGCAGCCAGGACAGGGACCAGCCCCAGCATTTT; cdr3_aa: CASSQDRDQPQHF
cdr3_length: 13; clone_size: -; d_call: -; j_call: TRBJ1-1; v_call: TRBV29-1; cdr3_nt: TGCAGCGTGACCTCGGGACTCAACACTGAAGCTTTCTTT; cdr3_aa: CSVTSGLNTEAFF
cdr3_length: 15; clone_size: -; d_call: TRBD1; j_call: TRBJ2-7; v_call: TRBV15; cdr3_nt: TGTGCCACCAGCAGAGACGTACAGGGGCTCTACGAGCAGTACTTC; cdr3_aa: CATSRDVQGLYEQYF
cdr3_length: 14; clone_size: -; d_call: -; j_call: TRBJ2-3; v_call: TRBV6-1; cdr3_nt: TGTGCCAGCAGTGAAACAGGGCGCACAGATACGCAGTATTTT; cdr3_aa: CASSETGRTDTQYF
cdr3_length: 16; clone_size: -; d_call: -; j_call: TRBJ2-1; v_call: TRBV9; cdr3_nt: TGTGCCAGCAGCGTAGAGGGGACGCCCTCTTACAATGAGCAGTTCTTC; cdr3_aa: CASSVEGTPSYNEQFF
cdr3_length: 16; clone_size: -; d_call: TRBD1; j_call: TRBJ2-5; v_call: TRBV25-1; cdr3_nt: TGTGCCAGCAGTGAGATAGGGGACAGGATCCGAGAGACCCAGTACTTC; cdr3_aa: CASSEIGDRIRETQYF
cdr3_length: 13; clone_size: -; d_call: -; j_call: TRBJ2-7; v_call: TRBV25-1; cdr3_nt: TGTGCCAGCAGTTGGGGGGCCTGGGTCGAGCAGTACTTC; cdr3_aa: CASSWGAWVEQYF